This T cell receptor (beta chain) appears in the sequencing data of a study of blood T cell repertoires in COVID-19. Study-wide background: Acute and convalescent COVID-19 samples came from the United States, Italy and Spain.

The data were produced by immunoSEQ multiplex PCR, yet TCRdb's version contains in-frame clones alone and is incomplete. Of more than 75,000 clones listed, 75% to 90% were seen once; the top ten hold 0.95% to 1.5%. Trimming left V 3 bases short and J 1 base short, with 12 bases between. Germline CDR1 reads MNHEY; CDR2 reads SMNVEV (reference sequence). The CDR3 extends over 15 amino acids. The chain joins TRBV27 to TRBJ2-5; D is ambiguous. What was sequenced was peripheral blood. This receptor was taken from a man aged 80 or over with active or convalescent COVID-19. The CDR3 region is CASSFSPRSQETQYF. DNA for the CDR3: TGTGCCAGCAGTTTCTCCCCGAGGAGCCAAGAGACCCAGTACTTC.